The sequence of this TCR beta chain was determined in a study of healthy donors' naive CD4 and CD8 T cells. Study-level findings and limits: Most V and J genes were reportedly biased between naive CD4+ and CD8+ cells.

Trimming left V 4 bases short and J 5 bases short, with 12 bases between. CDR1 is SGHRS, CDR2 YFSETQ, per germline. The CDR3 contains 14 residues. As for this clonotype: Its antigen is unidentified.

TCR libraries were built from approximately 0.45 ug of total RNA by linear amplification. TCRdb used MiXCR to reprocess the reads, holding one entry per CDR3 protein. Of some 190,000 distinct CDR3 sequences listed, 65% to 80% are singletons. The receptor was derived from a pool of human donors in good health; the sample pools cells from several healthy donors. The rearrangement links TRBV5-1 to TRBJ2-2, with D unclear. Sequencing was done on a sample of naive CD4+ and CD8+ T cells sorted from blood, pooled from several donors. In DNA, the CDR3 is TGCGCCAGCAGCCCAGTCCTTAATACCGGGGAGCTGTTTTTT. As protein: CASSPVLNTGELFF.